A single sample is the source of the 27 T cell receptor beta chains below, sequenced in a study of a mutant IDH1 vaccine in newly diagnosed glioma. Generated by immunoSEQ multiplex PCR, the TCRdb table keeps only in-frame clones and is missing some. The repertoire holds around 57,000 clones, with approximately 80% as singletons. The antigens for these receptors are not known. Noted time point: week 35, safety follow-up. Doses of 300 ug of mutant IDH1 20-mer peptide were given with topical imiquimod. This specimen was PBMCs, taken from a glioma patient whose treatment included an IDH1 peptide vaccine. The receptors come from a man younger than 45 with glioma.

This chain joins TRBV6-5 and TRBJ1-2; 10 bases fit TRBD1. V lost 2 bases to trimming and J lost 7 bases; unmatched junction nucleotides: 7. Per the germline V gene, CDR1 is MNHEY and CDR2 is SVGAGI. The CDR3 has 15 residues. The CDR3 here is CASSYERQGAGGYTF. The CDR3 nucleotides read TGTGCCAGCAGTTACGAGCGACAGGGGGCGGGTGGCTACACCTTC.

The rearrangement links TRBV19 to TRBJ1-1; 9 nucleotides line up with TRBD1. The ends lost 5 bases at V and 1 base at J; junction bases unmatched: 8. Germline CDR1 and CDR2: LNHDA and SQIVND (reference sequence). CDR3 length equals 16 residues. CDR3 bases: TGTGCCAGTAGTCCCCGACAGGGGGTGGGGAACACTGAAGCTTTCTTT. Translation gives CASSPRQGVGNTEAFF.

The chain has TRBV15 and TRBJ1-5; TRBD1 is a possible D gene (6 bases). Germline assignment: CDR1 LNHNV and CDR2 YYDKDF (reference sequence). The CDR3 has 15 amino acids. With 2 bases removed from V and 7 bases from J, the gap between germline ends came to 15 bases. CDR3 DNA sequence: TGTGCCACCAGCAGAAACGGGGCAGGGGTGCAGCCCCAGCATTTT. Amino acids: CATSRNGAGVQPQHF.

The rearrangement links TRBV5-1 to TRBJ2-7; D gene uncertain. Germline CDR1 reads SGHRS; CDR2 reads YFSETQ. This CDR3 has 16 amino acids. Trimming took 4 bases from V and 4 from J, leaving 21 bases between them. CDR3 sequence reads: CASSRMSVSAPYEQYF. DNA for the CDR3: TGCGCCAGCAGCCGGATGTCGGTTTCCGCCCCTTACGAGCAGTACTTC.

J is TRBJ2-1 and V is TRBV28; D may be TRBD1 or TRBD2 (5 bases each). Germline lookup yields CDR1 MDHEN and CDR2 SYDVKM. The germline V and J ends were trimmed by 3 bases and 1 base, with 19 bases remaining between them. The CDR3 runs to 18 residues. The CDR3 bases are TGTGCCAGCAGTTTCGGGGCCTCCCCTTTTAGGTCCTACAATGAGCAGTTCTTC. It translates to CASSFGASPFRSYNEQFF.

This chain connects TRBV10-2 to TRBJ1-2; D is undetermined. CDR1 and CDR2 from the germline V gene are WSHSY and SAAADI. The V and J ends lost 3 bases and 2 bases respectively, with 7 bases between them. This CDR3 contains 13 residues. The CDR3 is CASSERWNYGYTF. The DNA of the CDR3 is TGCGCCAGCAGTGAAAGGTGGAACTATGGCTACACCTTC.

The chain joins TRBV20-1 to TRBJ2-5; no definite D call. Germline loops: CDR1 DFQATT, CDR2 SNEGSKA (reference sequence). CDR3 length: 11 amino acids. Trimming took 6 bases from V and 4 from J, leaving 9 bases between them. The CDR3 DNA follows: TGCAGTGCCAAGGTAGGAGAGACCCAGTACTTC. Residues: CSAKVGETQYF.

The chain has TRBV29-1 and TRBJ1-1; D is unresolved. Germline V gene lookup returns CDR1 SQVTM and CDR2 ANQGSEA. V was clipped by 4 bases and J by 1 base, with 10 bases between them. This CDR3 has 13 residues. CDR3 in amino acids: CSVAHQPNTEAFF. The CDR3 DNA is TGCAGCGTTGCGCACCAACCGAACACTGAAGCTTTCTTT.

The chain is built from TRBV6-5 and TRBJ1-4, with 9 bases identical to TRBD1. Per germline, CDR1 MNHEY and CDR2 SVGAGI. This CDR3 is built from 16 residues. Trimming removed 2 bases from V and 7 bases from J; junction bases left unmatched: 8. The CDR3 DNA reads as TGTGCCAGCAGTTACGCTCCGACAGGGGGTTTTGAAAAACTGTTTTTT. Translating gives CASSYAPTGGFEKLFF.

J is TRBJ2-1 and V is TRBV5-4; the D is unclear. Deletions cut 1 base from V and 8 bases from J, with 10 bases between. The CDR3 covers 13 residues. The germline V gene has CDR1 SGHNT and CDR2 YYREEE (reference sequence). The CDR3 loop is CASSLSKADEQFF. CDR3 nucleotides: TGTGCCAGCAGCTTGTCGAAGGCGGATGAGCAGTTCTTC.

CDR3 sequence: CSVRRGPPYNEQFF. The CDR3 DNA is TGCAGCGTTAGGCGGGGTCCCCCCTACAATGAGCAGTTCTTC. This chain links TRBV29-1 with TRBJ2-1; TRBD2 is a possible D gene (6 bases). Trimming took off 5 bases at V and 2 bases at J, with 13 bases between the two ends. Germline V CDR1 and CDR2: SQVTM, ANQGSEA. The CDR3 is made up of 14 amino acids.

CDR3 in amino acids: CASSTGTGTYGYTF. For the CDR3, the DNA is TGTGCCAGCAGTACCGGGACAGGGACCTATGGCTACACCTTC. This chain connects TRBV6-6 to TRBJ1-2, with 9 bases that match TRBD1. The CDR3 extends over 14 amino acids. The V and J ends lost 5 bases and 4 bases, in that order; junction bases with no gene match: 5. In germline, CDR1 is MNHNY, CDR2 SVGAGI (reference sequence).

The chain employs TRBV19 and TRBJ1-4; no definite D call. V dropped 2 bases and J dropped 7 bases, with 8 bases sitting between them. Looked up from germline, CDR1 is LNHDA and CDR2 is SQIVND (reference sequence). This CDR3 region has 13 residues. CDR3 bases: TGTGCCAGTAGTATATGGGGATTTGAAAAACTGTTTTTT. It codes for CASSIWGFEKLFF.

V usage is TRBV5-1 and J usage is TRBJ2-2, with TRBD1 matching 8 bases. The germline V gene has CDR1 SGHRS and CDR2 YFSETQ. V shed 5 bases and J 7 bases; nucleotides not matched to a gene: 7. The CDR3 is 14 residues long. This chain's CDR3 is CASRRDRWDGELFF. In nucleotides, the CDR3 is TGCGCCAGCAGACGGGACAGGTGGGACGGGGAGCTGTTTTTT. Complete variable domain (other parts from reference TRBV5-1 and TRBJ2-2): KAGVTQTPRYLIKTRGQQVTLSCSPISGHRSVSWYQQTPGQGLQFLFEYFSETQRNKGNFPGRFSGRQFSNSRSEMNVSTLELGDSALYLCASRRDRWDGELFFGEGSRLTVL.

V gene TRBV19 combines with J gene TRBJ1-5; D is possibly TRBD1 (6 bases). The V end lost 5 bases, the J end lost 3 bases, and 11 bases lay between the germline ends. The V gene's germline CDR1 is LNHDA and CDR2 SQIVND (reference sequence). This CDR3 contains 14 residues. CDR3 in DNA: TGTGCCAGTAGTCGGACAGCGAACAATCAGCCCCAGCATTTT. It specifies CASSRTANNQPQHF.

The chain recombines TRBV29-1 with TRBJ2-2, with TRBD1 matching over 12 bases. This CDR3 spans 16 amino acids. The germline V gene has CDR1 SQVTM and CDR2 ANQGSEA. The V gene end was trimmed by 7 bases and the J gene end by 4 bases; junction bases not matched to a gene: 10. CDR3: CSAIAGTGGITGELFF. The CDR3 DNA reads TGCAGCGCGATCGCCGGGACAGGGGGCATCACCGGGGAGCTGTTTTTT.

The rearrangement links TRBV28 to TRBJ2-7; 8 positions match TRBD1. Germline CDR1 and CDR2: MDHEN and SYDVKM. This CDR3 is 15 amino acids long. J lost 7 bases, V lost 6 bases, and 14 bases had no gene match. Here the CDR3 DNA reads TGTGCCAGCAGACCCCGGGACAGGCGCTCCGGAGAGCAGTACTTC. It yields the protein CASRPRDRRSGEQYF. Combining the CDR3 with reference TRBV28 and TRBJ2-7 gives the whole variable domain DVKVTQSSRYLVKRTGEKVFLECVQDMDHENMFWYRQDPGLGLRLIYFSYDVKMKEKGDIPEGYSVSREKKERFSLILESASTNQTSMYLCASRPRDRRSGEQYFGPGTRLTVT.

This rearrangement joins TRBV2 to TRBJ1-3; D gene unclear. CDR3 length: 12 residues. From germline, CDR1 is SNHLY and CDR2 FYNNEI. V was clipped by 3 bases and J by 3 bases, with 3 bases between them. In DNA form, the CDR3 reads TGTGCCAGCAGTGAGATTGGAAACACCATATATTTT. It codes for CASSEIGNTIYF. The full variable domain, with the rest looked up from reference TRBV2 and TRBJ1-3, is EPEVTQTPSHQVTQMGQEVILRCVPISNHLYFYWYRQILGQKVEFLVSFYNNEISEKSEIFDDQFSVERPDGSNFTLKIRSTKLEDSAMYFCASSEIGNTIYFGEGSWLTVV.

The rearrangement uses TRBV5-6 and TRBJ2-4; 9 positions match TRBD1. Unmatched junction bases numbered 5, after V lost 5 bases and J lost 5 bases. The CDR3 is 14 residues long. Per germline, CDR1 SGHDT and CDR2 YYEEEE. As DNA, the CDR3 is TGTGCCAGCAGGTCAACAGGGGGCCAAAACATTCAGTACTTC. It yields the protein CASRSTGGQNIQYF.

The gene calls are TRBV30 and TRBJ1-2, with 7 bases lining up with TRBD1. Trimming removed 0 bases from V and 8 bases from J; junction bases left unmatched: 9. There are 14 residues in the CDR3. CDR1 GTSNPN and CDR2 SVGIG come from the germline V gene (reference sequence). The CDR3 reads CAWSVPTGTKGYTF. CDR3 DNA: TGTGCCTGGAGTGTACCGACAGGGACAAAAGGCTACACCTTC.

This sequence joins TRBV27 and TRBJ2-2; TRBD2 aligns across 8 bases. V lost 5 bases and J lost 3; bases outside the gene matches: 8. The germline gives CDR1 MNHEY, CDR2 SMNVEV (reference sequence). The CDR3 has 16 residues. In nucleotides, the CDR3 is TGTGCCAGCAGTCCGGGGACTAGTATGTACACCGGGGAGCTGTTTTTT. It is translated as CASSPGTSMYTGELFF.

This chain links TRBV6-5 with TRBJ1-1; weak D call: TRBD1 (5 bases). CDR1 is MNHEY, CDR2 SVGAGI, per germline. The CDR3 runs 14 residues. The V end was cut by 2 bases, the J end by 4 bases, with 11 bases between. In DNA form, the CDR3 reads TGTGCCAGCAGTTACGGGGGTGAGGTCACTGAAGCTTTCTTT. Protein sequence: CASSYGGEVTEAFF.

The genes are TRBV7-9 and TRBJ2-2; 9 bases line up with TRBD1. Germline assignment: CDR1 SEHNR and CDR2 FQNEAQ (reference sequence). The V and J ends lost 3 bases and 4 bases, in that order; junction bases with no gene match: 3. The CDR3 is made up of 15 amino acids. This CDR3 reads CASSLGQGSTGELFF. In DNA, the CDR3 is TGTGCCAGCAGCTTGGGACAGGGCAGCACCGGGGAGCTGTTTTTT.

The chain is built from TRBV9 and TRBJ2-2, with 9 bases identical to TRBD1. Germline V CDR1 and CDR2: SGDLS, YYNGEE. This CDR3 is built from 17 residues. V shed 4 bases, J shed 3 bases, and the junction held 10 bases outside the gene matches. CDR3 protein: CASSPRTGTGHTGELFF. CDR3 bases: TGTGCCAGCAGCCCCCGAACCGGGACAGGGCACACCGGGGAGCTGTTTTTT.

The chain is built from TRBV5-1 and TRBJ2-1; D gene ambiguous. V lost 0 bases and J lost 5, with 6 bases in between. The CDR3 contains 13 residues. Germline V lookup: CDR1 SGHRS, CDR2 YFSETQ. The CDR3 DNA reads as TGCGCCAGCAGCTTGGCCAGAGACAATGAGCAGTTCTTC. Protein product: CASSLARDNEQFF.

The chain has TRBV19 and TRBJ1-1, with D tentatively TRBD1 (6 bases). The germline V gene encodes CDR1 LNHDA and CDR2 SQIVND (reference sequence). The CDR3 runs 15 residues. V was trimmed by 3 bases and J by 0 bases, leaving 11 bases between them. CDR3 DNA sequence: TGTGCCAGTAGTATCCCACAGGGCCTGAACACTGAAGCTTTCTTT. It specifies CASSIPQGLNTEAFF.

The genes are TRBV6-5 and TRBJ2-3; D gene ambiguous. The CDR3 length is 15 residues. Trimming pared 6 bases from V and 0 bases from J, leaving 13 bases between. Per germline, CDR1 MNHEY and CDR2 SVGAGI. The CDR3 DNA follows: TGTGCCAGCAGAACGATCCGGGCCAGCACAGATACGCAGTATTTT. Protein sequence: CASRTIRASTDTQYF.